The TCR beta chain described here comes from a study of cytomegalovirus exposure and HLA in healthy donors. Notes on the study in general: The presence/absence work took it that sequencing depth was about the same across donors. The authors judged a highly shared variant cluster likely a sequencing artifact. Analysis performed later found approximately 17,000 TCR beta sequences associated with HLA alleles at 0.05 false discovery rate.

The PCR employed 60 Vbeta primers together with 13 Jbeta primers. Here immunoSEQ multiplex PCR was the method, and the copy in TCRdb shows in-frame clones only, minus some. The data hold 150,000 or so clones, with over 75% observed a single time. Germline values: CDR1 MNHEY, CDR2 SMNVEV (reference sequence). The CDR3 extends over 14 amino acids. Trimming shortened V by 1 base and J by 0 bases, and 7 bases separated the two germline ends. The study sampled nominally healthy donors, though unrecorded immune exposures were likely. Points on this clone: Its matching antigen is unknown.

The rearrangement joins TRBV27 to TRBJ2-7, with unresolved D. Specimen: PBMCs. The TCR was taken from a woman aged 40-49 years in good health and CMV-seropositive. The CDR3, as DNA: TGTGCCAGCAGTTTATTGAGAAGCTCCTACGAGCAGTACTTC. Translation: CASSLLRSSYEQYF.